Sequencing of this T cell receptor (beta chain) was carried out in a study of cytomegalovirus exposure and HLA in healthy donors. Study-wide findings and caveats: Most TCR beta V segments were productive about 90% or about 30% of the time in an earlier analysis. When analyzed later, the rates of TCR association showed variation by HLA locus, with DRB1 the most and HLA-C the fewest. Reportedly, cytomegalovirus status was diagnosed with high sensitivity and specificity.

The CDR3 length is 13 residues. V gave up 4 bases and J gave up 7 bases; unmatched junction bases: 6. Germline-derived CDR1 and CDR2 are SGHKS and YYEKEE (reference sequence). The PCR ran on 60 Vbeta and 13 Jbeta primers. The assay was immunoSEQ multiplex PCR, and TCRdb's table has in-frame clones only and misses some. This sample has approximately 170,000 clones, with about 84% found just once. This clone has a single count. Its antigen remains unknown. The chain links TRBV5-5 to TRBJ2-3; 7 positions match TRBD2. The sequenced material came from PBMCs. The sequence was obtained from a man aged 45-65 years in good health and CMV-seropositive. The CDR3 region is CASSASGGNTQYF. In DNA form, the CDR3 reads TGTGCCAGCAGCGCTAGCGGAGGGAATACGCAGTATTTT.